The entry below gives a single T cell receptor (beta chain) sequence along with its context. The repertoire was sequenced with immunoSEQ multiplex PCR; TCRdb's copy has only in-frame clones and lacks some. The table shows about 2 million clones, with 95% occurring only once. The record originates from a study of shared clonotypes between healthy human individuals. Germline V gene lookup returns CDR1 SQVTM and CDR2 ANQGSEA. The CDR3 is 13 residues long. V dropped 5 bases and J dropped 8 bases, with 16 bases sitting between them. The TCR sequence derives from a man aged 18 to 30 in good health. Sequenced input: naive CD4+ T cells sorted from blood. Subset: CD45RA+ positively selected. The J gene is TRBJ2-1, the V gene TRBV29-1, with a tentative D call TRBD1 (7 bases). The CDR3 region is CSVHGGGMDEQFF. The CDR3 DNA follows: TGCAGCGTTCATGGAGGGGGCATGGATGAGCAGTTCTTC.